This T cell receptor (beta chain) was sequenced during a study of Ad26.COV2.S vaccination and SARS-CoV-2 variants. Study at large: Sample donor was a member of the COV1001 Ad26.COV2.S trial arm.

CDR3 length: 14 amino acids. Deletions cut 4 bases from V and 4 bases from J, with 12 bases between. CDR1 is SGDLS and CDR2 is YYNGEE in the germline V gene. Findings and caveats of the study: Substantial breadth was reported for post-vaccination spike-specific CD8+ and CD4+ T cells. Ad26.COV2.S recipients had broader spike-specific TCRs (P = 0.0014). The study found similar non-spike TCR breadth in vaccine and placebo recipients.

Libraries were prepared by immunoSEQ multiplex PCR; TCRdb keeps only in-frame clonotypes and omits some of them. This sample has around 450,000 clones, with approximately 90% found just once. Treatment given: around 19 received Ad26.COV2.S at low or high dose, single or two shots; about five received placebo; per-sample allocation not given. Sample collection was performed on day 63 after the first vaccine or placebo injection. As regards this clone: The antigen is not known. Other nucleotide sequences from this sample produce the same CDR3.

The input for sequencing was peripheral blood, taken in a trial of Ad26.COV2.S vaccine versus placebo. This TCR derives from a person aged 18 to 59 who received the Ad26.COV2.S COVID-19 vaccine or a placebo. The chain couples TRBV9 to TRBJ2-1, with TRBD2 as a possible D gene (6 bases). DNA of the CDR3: TGTGCCAGCAGCAGCTCCGGGAGTTACAATGAGCAGTTCTTC. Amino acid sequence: CASSSSGSYNEQFF.